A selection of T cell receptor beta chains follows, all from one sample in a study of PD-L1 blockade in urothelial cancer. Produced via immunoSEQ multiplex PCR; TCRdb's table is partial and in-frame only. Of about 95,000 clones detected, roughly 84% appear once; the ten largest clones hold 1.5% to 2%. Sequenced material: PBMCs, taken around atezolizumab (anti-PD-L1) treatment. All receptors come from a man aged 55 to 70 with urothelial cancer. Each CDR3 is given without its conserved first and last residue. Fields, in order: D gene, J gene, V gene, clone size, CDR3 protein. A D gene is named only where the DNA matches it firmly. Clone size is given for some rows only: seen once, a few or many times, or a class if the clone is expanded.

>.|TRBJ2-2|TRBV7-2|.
ASSLNVGGNTGELF
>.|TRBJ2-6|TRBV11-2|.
ASSRGSGANVLT
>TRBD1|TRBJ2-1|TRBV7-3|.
ASSHSGTGGYNEQF
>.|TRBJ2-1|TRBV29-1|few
SVEVGRNEQF
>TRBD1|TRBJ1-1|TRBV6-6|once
ASSKTGGTEAF
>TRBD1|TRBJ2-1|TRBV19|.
ASRPRDREEQF
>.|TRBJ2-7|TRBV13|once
ASSLGGGNPISYEQY
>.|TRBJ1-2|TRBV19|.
ASSIGRSGYT
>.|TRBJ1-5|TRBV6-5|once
ASSYGGQGNQPQH
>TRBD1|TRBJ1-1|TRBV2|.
ASRLTGAGTEAF
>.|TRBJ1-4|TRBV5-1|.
ATSVTTNEKLF
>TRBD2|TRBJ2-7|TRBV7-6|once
ASSAGHYEQY
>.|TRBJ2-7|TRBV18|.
ASSPRGGASNEQY
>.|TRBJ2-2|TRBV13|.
ASSKDRLFTGELF
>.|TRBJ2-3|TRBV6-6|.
ATLENANTDTQY
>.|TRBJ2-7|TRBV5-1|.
ASRKESNSYEQY
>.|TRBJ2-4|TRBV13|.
ASSLRNIQY
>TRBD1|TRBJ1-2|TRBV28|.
ASSSGQGPHYGYT